One and the same sample provided the 19 T cell receptor beta chains below, sequenced in a study of T cell responses to AZD1222 COVID-19 vaccine. Measured with immunoSEQ multiplex PCR; TCRdb has only the in-frame clones, and not every one. The sample lists 70,000 to 95,000 clones, roughly 84% occurring once. Specimen: peripheral blood, collected 28 days after the second AZD1222 dose. Receptor source: an adult who received the AZD1222 COVID-19 vaccine.

The rearrangement links TRBV28 to TRBJ2-1, with 9 bases lining up with TRBD2. Germline CDR1 and CDR2: MDHEN and SYDVKM. V lost 3 bases, J lost 10 bases, and 10 bases stayed unmatched. The CDR3 consists of 15 residues. The CDR3: CASSFPAGGHGEQFF. The CDR3, as DNA: TGTGCCAGCAGTTTCCCAGCGGGGGGTCACGGGGAGCAGTTCTTC.

CDR3 sequence (DNA): TGTGCCAGCAGTACCTCCACTAGCGGGAAGGTAGATACGCAGTATTTT. This encodes CASSTSTSGKVDTQYF. V and J are TRBV6-2 or TRBV6-3 and TRBJ2-3; 10 bases match TRBD2. V trimming: 5 bases; J trimming: 5 bases; junction bases outside the gene matches: 10. Germline lookup yields CDR1 MNHEY and CDR2 SVGEGT. The CDR3 loop spans 16 amino acids.

The rearrangement uses TRBV7-2 and TRBJ2-4, with 7 bases aligning to TRBD2. The CDR3 has 14 amino acids. CDR1 and CDR2 (germline): SGHTA, FQGNSA. After removal of 5 bases from V and 5 bases from J, the junction contained 6 bases not matched to a gene. Here the CDR3 reads CASSPPAGQNIQYF. CDR3 DNA: TGTGCCAGCAGCCCGCCAGCGGGACAAAACATTCAGTACTTC.

This clone was found once. This chain uses TRBV2 with TRBJ2-7; possibly TRBD1 or TRBD2 for D (5 bases each). CDR1 SNHLY and CDR2 FYNNEI come from the germline V gene. There are 11 residues in the CDR3. V lost 6 bases, J lost 3 bases, and 6 bases lay in between. DNA for the CDR3: TGTGCCAGCAGGGGGGTCTACGAGCAGTACTTC. Residues: CASRGVYEQYF.

The chain recombines TRBV27 with TRBJ2-2; tentative D call: TRBD2 (6 bases). V lost 3 bases and J 4 bases, leaving 12 bases between the germline ends. This CDR3 is 15 amino acids long. Germline values: CDR1 MNHEY, CDR2 SMNVEV (reference sequence). This CDR3 reads CASSFGGSGTGELFF. The DNA for the CDR3 is TGTGCCAGCAGTTTTGGAGGGAGTGGCACCGGGGAGCTGTTTTTT.

This clone was recorded once. The chain uses TRBV15 and TRBJ2-5; D possibly uses TRBD1 or TRBD2 (5 bases each). V lost 0 bases, J lost 5 bases, and 7 bases lay in between. This CDR3 spans 13 amino acids. Germline V gene lookup returns CDR1 LNHNV and CDR2 YYDKDF (reference sequence). CDR3: CATSRDEGETQYF. CDR3 in DNA: TGTGCCACCAGCAGAGACGAGGGGGAGACCCAGTACTTC.

This clone was recorded only once. The V gene is TRBV6-2 or TRBV6-3, the J gene TRBJ1-4; D call uncertain. Germline CDR1 and CDR2: MNHEY and SVGEGT. V dropped 5 bases and J dropped 8 bases, with 18 bases sitting between them. CDR3 length: 15 residues. CDR3 nucleotide sequence: TGTGCCAGCAGTGATACTGGGAGACGAGGAGAAAAACTGTTTTTT. Its translation: CASSDTGRRGEKLFF.

The chain joins TRBV10-1 to TRBJ2-7; 8 bases are shared with TRBD1. With 8 bases clipped from V and 5 bases from J, the junction kept 8 bases outside the gene matches. The CDR3 is made up of 13 amino acids. Germline V gene lookup returns CDR1 WNHNN and CDR2 SYGVQD (reference sequence). In DNA form, the CDR3 reads TGCGCCAGCGGGACCTCAGGGGGCGACGAGCAGTACTTC. This gives the protein CASGTSGGDEQYF.

CDR3 in amino acids: CASSFTGTSQETQYF. In nucleotides, the CDR3 is TGCGCCAGCAGCTTCACCGGGACTAGCCAAGAGACCCAGTACTTC. This sequence joins TRBV5-1 and TRBJ2-5; TRBD2 aligns across 8 bases. Germline values: CDR1 SGHRS, CDR2 YFSETQ. This CDR3 region has 15 residues. The ends lost 2 bases at V and 1 base at J; junction bases unmatched: 4.

V gene TRBV5-1 combines with J gene TRBJ2-2; D may be TRBD1 (5 bases). The germline CDR1 and CDR2 sequences are SGHRS and YFSETQ. The CDR3 spans 15 residues. The V end lost 3 bases, the J end lost 1 base, and 10 bases lay between the germline ends. CDR3: CASSWNGQNTGELFF. The CDR3 coding sequence is TGCGCCAGCAGCTGGAACGGACAGAACACCGGGGAGCTGTTTTTT.

The chain has TRBV7-9 and TRBJ1-2; 10 bases are a match to TRBD1. The CDR3 extends over 13 amino acids. The V gene end was trimmed by 4 bases and the J gene end by 7 bases; junction bases not matched to a gene: 3. Germline CDR1 reads SEHNR; CDR2 reads FQNEAQ (reference sequence). The CDR3 nucleotides are TGTGCCAGCAGCTGGGACAGGGGCGGTGGCTACACCTTC. Amino acids: CASSWDRGGGYTF.

The rearrangement joins TRBV19 to TRBJ2-7, with 13 bases matching TRBD2. Trimming at V came to 5 bases and at J to 7 bases, leaving 8 bases not matched to a gene. Looked up from germline, CDR1 is LNHDA and CDR2 is SQIVND (reference sequence). The CDR3 length is 15 residues. This CDR3 is CASSGGLAGRGEQYF. The DNA of the CDR3 is TGTGCCAGTAGTGGGGGACTAGCGGGACGCGGGGAGCAGTACTTC.

This chain connects TRBV29-1 to TRBJ2-5, with D hard to call. The V gene lost 3 bases and the J gene lost 5 bases, with 13 bases spanning the gap. CDR1 and CDR2 from the germline V gene are SQVTM and ANQGSEA. The CDR3 covers 13 residues. The CDR3 DNA reads as TGCAGCGTTGATAGAGGTTTTCGGGAGACCCAGTACTTC. Residues: CSVDRGFRETQYF.

The CDR3 here is CASSQDPTGATYEQYF. CDR3 coding DNA: TGTGCCAGCAGCCAAGATCCTACGGGGGCCACCTACGAGCAGTACTTC. The genes are TRBV4-2 and TRBJ2-7, with D perhaps being TRBD1 or TRBD2 (6 bases each). The CDR3 extends over 16 amino acids. The V gene's germline CDR1 is LGHNA and CDR2 YNFKEQ. V gave up 0 bases and J gave up 2 bases, with 14 bases separating them.

The CDR3 nucleotides are TGTGCCATCAGCCTGAAGTATGAGCAGTTCTTC. Protein sequence: CAISLKYEQFF. The chain uses TRBV10-3 and TRBJ2-1; D uncertain. Germline lookup yields CDR1 ENHRY and CDR2 SYGVKD. V dropped 6 bases and J dropped 8 bases, with 8 bases sitting between them. This CDR3 has 11 amino acids.

This sequence joins TRBV11-2 and TRBJ2-2, with D hard to call. The CDR3 has 14 residues. The germline V gene has CDR1 SGHAT and CDR2 FQNNGV. Deletions cut 5 bases from V and 5 bases from J, with 12 bases between. CDR3 sequence reads: CASSRQKRTGELFF. The DNA of the CDR3 is TGTGCCAGCAGCCGCCAGAAGAGGACCGGGGAGCTGTTTTTT.

V gene TRBV19 combines with J gene TRBJ1-2; D gene unclear. The CDR3 loop spans 13 amino acids. Germline-derived CDR1 and CDR2 are LNHDA and SQIVND (reference sequence). V gave up 3 bases and J gave up 4 bases, with 9 bases separating them. DNA of the CDR3: TGTGCCAGTAGTATCGGCCAGGCCTATGGCTACACCTTC. The encoded protein is CASSIGQAYGYTF.

The gene calls are TRBV9 and TRBJ2-3; possible D gene TRBD2, 7 bases. V was cut by 4 bases and J by 1 base, with 31 bases left in between. The V gene's germline CDR1 is SGDLS and CDR2 YYNGEE. This CDR3 contains 21 residues. Here the CDR3 reads CASSPRGGSWGPGGGTDTQYF. Here the CDR3 DNA reads TGTGCCAGCAGCCCCCGTGGTGGGTCTTGGGGACCGGGGGGCGGCACAGATACGCAGTATTTT.

The V gene is TRBV18, the J gene TRBJ1-2, with TRBD1 as a possible D gene (5 bases). Germline loops: CDR1 KGHSH, CDR2 LQKENI. V dropped 0 bases and J dropped 2 bases, with 7 bases sitting between them. CDR3 length equals 14 residues. DNA for the CDR3: TGTGCCAGCTCACCACCCGACAGCAACTATGGCTACACCTTC. It codes for CASSPPDSNYGYTF.